The clone carrying this T cell receptor (beta chain) has at least ten counts. Its matching antigen is unknown. J gave up 5 bases and V 5 bases, and 10 bases lay outside the gene matches. The CDR3 spans 17 residues. Germline V lookup: CDR1 MNHEY, CDR2 SMNVEV (reference sequence). The source of the sample is a study of regulatory T cells in long-lasting Graves disease. Findings and limits, study-wide: Researchers examined only peripheral blood and not thyroid tissue.

Researchers made TCR beta libraries by using iRepertoire HTBI primers and running Arm-PCR on CDR3 regions. TCRdb fed the multiplex PCR reads into MiXCR, producing one record per CDR3 protein. In the table there are around 500,000 distinct CDR3 sequences, about 13% of which are singletons. Time point reported: newly diagnosed GD, antithyroid drugs for less than 3 months. PBMCs provided the RNA from which the TCR library was made. This sample also appeared in a second study, on T cells in Graves' hyperthyroidism and ophthalmopathy. Turning to that study: Recently diagnosed hyperthyroidism of less than 2 months' duration affected patients aged 18 to 65. Ophthalmopathy and stable hyperthyroidism were told apart by a 13 V-J model.

The chain carries TRBV27 and TRBJ2-2; 11 nucleotides align to TRBD1. This sequence originates from a man between 25 and 39 years old with Graves disease. Specimen: peripheral blood mononuclear cells (PBMCs), collected at new diagnosis, from a patient treated with antithyroid drugs. The CDR3 protein is CASSPIGQGAGTGELFF. CDR3 in DNA: TGTGCCAGCAGTCCAATAGGACAGGGGGCAGGTACCGGGGAGCTGTTTTTT.